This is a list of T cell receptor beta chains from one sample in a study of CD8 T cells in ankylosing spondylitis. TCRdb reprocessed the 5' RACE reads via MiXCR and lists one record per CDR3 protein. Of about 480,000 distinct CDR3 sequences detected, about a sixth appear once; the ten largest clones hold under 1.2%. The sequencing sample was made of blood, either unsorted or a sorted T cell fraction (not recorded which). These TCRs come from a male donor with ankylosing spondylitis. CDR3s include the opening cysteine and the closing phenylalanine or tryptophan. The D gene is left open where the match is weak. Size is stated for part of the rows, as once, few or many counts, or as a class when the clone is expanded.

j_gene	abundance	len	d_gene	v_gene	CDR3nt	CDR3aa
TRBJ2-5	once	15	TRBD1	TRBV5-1	TGCGCCAGCAGCTTGGGGACAGGAATGTTGGAGACCCAGTACTTC	CASSLGTGMLETQYF
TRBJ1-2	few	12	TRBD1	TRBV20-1	TGCAGTGCTGAGGGGACAGCAACGGGCTACACCTTC	CSAEGTATGYTF
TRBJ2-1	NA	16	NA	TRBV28	TGTGCCAGCAGTCCTCCTTTGGGGCGGACCTACAATGAGCAGTTCTTC	CASSPPLGRTYNEQFF
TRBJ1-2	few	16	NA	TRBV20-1	TGCAGTGCTAGAGATCGGGAAAGGACGGGGAACTATGGCTACACCTTC	CSARDRERTGNYGYTF
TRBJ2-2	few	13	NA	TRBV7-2	TGTGCCAGCAGCTTACATAGCACCGGGGAGCTGTTTTTT	CASSLHSTGELFF
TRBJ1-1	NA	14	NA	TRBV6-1	TGTGCCAGCAGCTGGGCGGACACCAACACTGAAGCTTTCTTT	CASSWADTNTEAFF
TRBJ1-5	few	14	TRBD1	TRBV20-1	TGCAGTGCTAAACCGACAGGGGACAATCAGCCCCAGCATTTT	CSAKPTGDNQPQHF
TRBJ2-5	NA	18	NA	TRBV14	TGTGCCAGCAGCCAAGAGGGGGAATTATACACCGTCCCAGAGACCCAGTACTTC	CASSQEGELYTVPETQYF
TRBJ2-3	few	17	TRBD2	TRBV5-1	TGCGCCAGCAGCATTGAACGACTAGCGGGGGGCAGAGATACGCAGTATTTT	CASSIERLAGGRDTQYF
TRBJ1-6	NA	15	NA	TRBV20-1	TGCAGTGCCCTTTCCACCGGGACTGGAGCCTCACCCCTCCACTTT	CSALSTGTGASPLHF
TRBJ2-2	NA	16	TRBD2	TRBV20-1	TGCAGTGCTAGAGATCTCAGCGGGAGGGTGTCCGGGGAGCTGTTTTTT	CSARDLSGRVSGELFF
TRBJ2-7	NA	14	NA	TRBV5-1	TGCGCCAGCAGCTTGGATGGGGAGGCCTACGAGCAGTACTTC	CASSLDGEAYEQYF
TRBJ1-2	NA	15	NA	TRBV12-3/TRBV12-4	TGTGCCAGCAGCCCGCCGGCTGCGGGAAACTATGGCTACACCTTC	CASSPPAAGNYGYTF
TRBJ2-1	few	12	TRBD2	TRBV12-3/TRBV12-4	TGTGCCAGCAGTTTAGCGGGACTAGCGGGGGAGTTC	CASSLAGLAGEF
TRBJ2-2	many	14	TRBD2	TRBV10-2	TGCGCCAGTGGGACTAGCTCGAACACCGGGGAGCTGTTTTTT	CASGTSSNTGELFF
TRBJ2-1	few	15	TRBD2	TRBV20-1	TGCAGTGCTAGACCCGGGACTAGGGGGGACAATGAGCAGTTCTTC	CSARPGTRGDNEQFF
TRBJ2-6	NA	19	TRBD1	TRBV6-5	TGTGCCAGCAGTTACTCTGAGGGACAGGGGGTTATTGGGGCCAACGTCCTGACTTTC	CASSYSEGQGVIGANVLTF
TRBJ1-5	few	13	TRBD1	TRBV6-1	TGTGCCAGCCTTGGACAGGGCCGGCAGCCCCAGCATTTT	CASLGQGRQPQHF
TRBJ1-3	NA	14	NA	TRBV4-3	TGCGCCAGCAGCCAAGGGCCCGGTGGAAACACCATATATTTT	CASSQGPGGNTIYF
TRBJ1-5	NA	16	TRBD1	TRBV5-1	TGCGCCAGCAGCGCAGGGGACAGGGGGAGCAATCAGCCCCAGCATTTT	CASSAGDRGSNQPQHF
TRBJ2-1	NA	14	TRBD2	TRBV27	TGTGCCAGCACCCTCAAAGCGGGAGGGGTTGAGCAGTTCTTC	CASTLKAGGVEQFF
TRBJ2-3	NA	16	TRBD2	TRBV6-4	TGTGCCAGCAGTGACTCTAGCGGGGGGGCCACAGATACGCAGTATTTT	CASSDSSGGATDTQYF
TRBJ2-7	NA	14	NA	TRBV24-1	TGTGCCACCACCCACAAGGGGCGGGCCTACGAGCAGTACTTC	CATTHKGRAYEQYF
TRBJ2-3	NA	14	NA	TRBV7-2	TGTGCCAGCAGCTTAAATCTGGGTTCGGATACGCAGTATTTT	CASSLNLGSDTQYF
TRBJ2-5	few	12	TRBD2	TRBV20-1	TGCAGTGAGTCGGGGGGAGGAGAGACCCAGTACTTC	CSESGGGETQYF
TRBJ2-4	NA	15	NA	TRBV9	TGTGCCAGCAGCGTAGGAGGGGTGGTGGGAAACATTCAGTACTTC	CASSVGGVVGNIQYF
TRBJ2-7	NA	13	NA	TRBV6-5	TGTGCCAGCAGTTACGGGGGGCTCTACGAGCAGTACTTC	CASSYGGLYEQYF
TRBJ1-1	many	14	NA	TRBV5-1	TGCGCCAGCAGCTTGGTGGGCGAAGGCACTGAAGCTTTCTTT	CASSLVGEGTEAFF
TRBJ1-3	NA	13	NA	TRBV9	TGTGCCAGCAGCGTAGAACCTGGAAACACCATATATTTT	CASSVEPGNTIYF
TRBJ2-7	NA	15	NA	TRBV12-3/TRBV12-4	TGTGCCAGCAGTTTAGTGGCAGGGGCCACCTACGAGCAGTACTTC	CASSLVAGATYEQYF
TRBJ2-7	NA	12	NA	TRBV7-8	TGTGCCAGCAGCTTCAACTCCTACGAGCAGTACTTC	CASSFNSYEQYF
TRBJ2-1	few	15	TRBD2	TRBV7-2	TGTGCCAGCAGCTTTCGGGGGGGCTGGCTCAATGAGCAGTTCTTC	CASSFRGGWLNEQFF
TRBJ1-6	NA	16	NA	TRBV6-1	TGTGCCAGCAGTGTTCGCAGGGGCGAGGGTAATTCACCCCTCCACTTT	CASSVRRGEGNSPLHF
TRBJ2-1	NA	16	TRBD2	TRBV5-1	TGCGCCAGCAGCCAACGGACTAGCGGGAACTACAATGAGCAGTTCTTC	CASSQRTSGNYNEQFF
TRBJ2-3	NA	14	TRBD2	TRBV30	TGTGCCTGGCGGGGACTAGCGGGAGCAGATACGCAGTATTTT	CAWRGLAGADTQYF
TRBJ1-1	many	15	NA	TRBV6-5	TGTGCCAGCAGTTACGATAGGGGATCAAACACTGAAGCTTTCTTT	CASSYDRGSNTEAFF
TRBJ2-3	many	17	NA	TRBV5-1	TGCGCCAGCAGCACTCAACCGACAGGGACTAGCACAGATACGCAGTATTTT	CASSTQPTGTSTDTQYF
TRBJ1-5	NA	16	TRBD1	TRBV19	TGTGCCAGTAGTATTCGACAGGGGGCGACGGGGCAGCCCCAGCATTTT	CASSIRQGATGQPQHF
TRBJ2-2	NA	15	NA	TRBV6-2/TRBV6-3	TGTGCCAGCAGTCCGGGACGGTGGAACACCGGGGAGCTGTTTTTT	CASSPGRWNTGELFF
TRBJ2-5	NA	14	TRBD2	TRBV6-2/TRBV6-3	TGTGCCAGCAGTTACCGGACTAGCGGGGAGACCCAGTACTTC	CASSYRTSGETQYF
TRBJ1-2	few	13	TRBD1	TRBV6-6	TGTGCCAGCAGTCCTCCTCGACAGGGGGTTTACACCTTC	CASSPPRQGVYTF
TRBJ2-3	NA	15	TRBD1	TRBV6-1	TGTGCCAGCAGGGTAGGACAGGGGGCCGTGGATACGCAGTATTTT	CASRVGQGAVDTQYF
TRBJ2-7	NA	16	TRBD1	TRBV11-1	TGTGCCAGCAGCTTAACCGGGACAGGGAAAACCTACGAGCAGTACTTC	CASSLTGTGKTYEQYF
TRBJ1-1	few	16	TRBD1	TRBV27	TGTGCCAGCAGGCGCAGGGGGGCATTGATGAACACTGAAGCTTTCTTT	CASRRRGALMNTEAFF
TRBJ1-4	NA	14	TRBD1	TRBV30	TGTGCCTGGAGTCTACAGGGGGTCAGTGGAAAACTGTTTTTT	CAWSLQGVSGKLFF
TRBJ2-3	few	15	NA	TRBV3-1	TGTGCCAGCAGCCAAGACGGGCGAAACACAGATACGCAGTATTTT	CASSQDGRNTDTQYF
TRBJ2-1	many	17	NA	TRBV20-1	TGCAGTGCTAGAGAACCAGGACGGGGCCCCCGCGAGGGTGAGCAGTTCTTC	CSAREPGRGPREGEQFF
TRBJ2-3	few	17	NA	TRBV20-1	TGCAGTGCTAGGATTCGACAGGGAGGGTGGATCACAGATACGCAGTATTTT	CSARIRQGGWITDTQYF
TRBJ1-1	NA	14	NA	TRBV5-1	TGCGCCAGCAGCCCCAGCTCTATGAACACTGAAGCTTTCTTT	CASSPSSMNTEAFF
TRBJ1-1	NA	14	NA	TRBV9	TGTGCCAGCAGCATCCGGGACATTGGTTTTGAAGCTTTCTTT	CASSIRDIGFEAFF
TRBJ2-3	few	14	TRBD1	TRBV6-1	TGTGCCTCGCGGGCAGGGGGCTCTGTAGATACGCAGTATTTT	CASRAGGSVDTQYF
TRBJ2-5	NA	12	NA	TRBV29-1	TGCAGCGTCGCAGACAGCTGGGAGACCCAGTACTTC	CSVADSWETQYF
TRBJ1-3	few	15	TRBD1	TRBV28	TGTGCCAGCGACACAGGGGGCCCCTTGCGAAACACCATATATTTT	CASDTGGPLRNTIYF